This TCR beta chain was observed in a study of CD8 T cells in ankylosing spondylitis. Overall study findings and caveats: Reportedly, disease-linked clones are significantly enriched in ankylosing spondylitis patients' matched synovial fluid. Roughly 8 highly homologous variants formed a TCR beta motif that appeared characteristic of ankylosing spondylitis blood.

TCRdb independently ran MiXCR on the 5' RACE reads; one entry per CDR3 protein. The sample consists of about 360,000 distinct CDR3 sequences, over 12% of them appearing once. The CDR3 has 13 amino acids. Trimming cost V 5 bases and J 10 bases, with 14 bases left between them. From germline, CDR1 is SEHNR and CDR2 FQNEAQ (reference sequence). Turning to this clonotype: Its antigen is unknown.

This rearrangement joins TRBV7-9 to TRBJ1-4; D not certain. The clonotype was recovered from a male donor with ankylosing spondylitis or in good health (not recorded which). Material: blood, either unsorted or a sorted T cell fraction (not recorded which). The CDR3 here is CASSGEGLGKLFF. The CDR3 nucleotides read TGTGCCAGCAGCGGCGAAGGTTTGGGAAAACTGTTTTTT.